This T cell receptor (beta chain) originates from a study of human T cells and chemical hapten exposure. Each CDR3 protein gets one entry after TCRdb re-called the RACE reads with MiXCR. The sample yields some 400,000 distinct CDR3 sequences, approximately 5.1% seen once. The V gene's germline CDR1 is SGDLS and CDR2 YYNGEE. The V segment lost 4 bases and the J segment 6 bases; nucleotides outside the gene matches: 15. The CDR3 covers 17 residues. The sample holds a few counts of this clonotype. Sample time point: pre-sensitization, week 0. Treatment meaning: therapeutic diphenylcyclopropenone sensitization with weekly scalp DPC.

Sequences were derived from whole blood, sampled in connection with sensitization to the hapten diphenylcyclopropenone (DPC). J is TRBJ1-1 and V is TRBV9; 10 nucleotides match TRBD1. The sequence was obtained from a woman between 45 and 60 years old with alopecia areata. Some clones in this sample may be carry-over from other donors' samples. Here the CDR3 reads CASSPGTGALTVAEAFF. CDR3 bases: TGTGCCAGCAGCCCCGGGACAGGGGCTTTGACCGTGGCTGAAGCTTTCTTT.